These T cell receptor beta chains were read from a single sample in a study of CD8 T cells in Susac syndrome. From the immunoSEQ multiplex PCR reads, TCRdb called clonotypes with MiXCR, one entry per CDR3 protein. The sample shows 200,000 to 250,000 distinct CDR3 sequences, around 93% of them seen only once. Sequenced input: CD4+ T cells from PBMCs. Source of these receptors: a human donor with Susac syndrome. Each CDR3 is given with its conserved first and last residue. A D gene is named only where the DNA matches it firmly. Rows may omit the clone size; those that give it use once, few, many or a size class.

d_call j_call clone_size v_call cdr3_nt cdr3_aa
TRBD1 TRBJ2-7 - TRBV7-2 TGTGCCAGCAGCCGGGGACAGGGGCCTTACGAGCAGTACTTC CASSRGQGPYEQYF
TRBD2 TRBJ2-5 - TRBV20-1 TGCAGTGCTGCAAGGCTAGCGGGGTTAGAGACCCAGTACTTC CSAARLAGLETQYF
- TRBJ2-7 - TRBV6-1 TGTGCCAGCAGTGAAAGTGGGGGGAACCCCTACGAGCAGTACTTC CASSESGGNPYEQYF
TRBD1 TRBJ2-5 - TRBV4-3 TGCGCCAGCAGCCAAGATGTCCAGGGGGCTGGAAAGACCCAGTACTTC CASSQDVQGAGKTQYF
TRBD1 TRBJ1-2 - TRBV29-1 TGCAGCGTACAGGGGATTAACTATGGCTACACCTTC CSVQGINYGYTF
- TRBJ2-7 - TRBV30 TGTGCCTGGAGTGTAGGGGGCTACGAGCAGTACTTC CAWSVGGYEQYF
- TRBJ1-3 - TRBV11-3 TGTGCCAGCAGCTCCGGCACCGCTCGGGGCTCCGGAAACACCATATATTTT CASSSGTARGSGNTIYF
TRBD2 TRBJ2-1 - TRBV6-2/TRBV6-3 TGTGCCAGCAGTTCTGCCCACTCTAGCGGACACAATGAGCAGTTCTTC CASSSAHSSGHNEQFF
TRBD1 TRBJ2-5 - TRBV20-1 TGCAGTGCCGCGGACAGGGGAGGAGAGACCCAGTACTTC CSAADRGGETQYF
- TRBJ1-2 - TRBV24-1 TGTGCCACCAGTGATTTTGGAGATTATGGCTACACCTTC CATSDFGDYGYTF
TRBD1 TRBJ1-2 - TRBV7-9 TGTGCCAGCAGCCCCGGACAGGGCAAGCACGGCTACACCTTC CASSPGQGKHGYTF
- TRBJ2-3 - TRBV3-1 TGTGCCAGCAGCCAAGCTGGGATAGATACGCAGTATTTT CASSQAGIDTQYF
- TRBJ1-6 - TRBV6-6 TGTGCCAGCAGTTACCGGGACCGTAATTCACCCCTCCACTTT CASSYRDRNSPLHF
TRBD1 TRBJ2-5 - TRBV20-1 TGCAGTGCTACCGACAGGGGAAACGAGACCCAGTACTTC CSATDRGNETQYF
TRBD1 TRBJ1-2 - TRBV20-1 TGCAGTGCCCGACAGGGGGCCGGTGGCTACACCTTC CSARQGAGGYTF
TRBD1 TRBJ2-7 - TRBV12-3/TRBV12-4 TGTGCCAGCAGCGACTCAGGGGGCGTGCGTCGGTACGAGCAGTACTTC CASSDSGGVRRYEQYF
TRBD1 TRBJ2-3 - TRBV6-5 TGTGCCAGCAGTTACTCGGGGACAGGGGGCTCAGGAGATACGCAGTATTTT CASSYSGTGGSGDTQYF
TRBD1 TRBJ2-5 - TRBV5-1 TGCGCCAGCAGCTTGACCGGGACAGGGGGCCGGGAGACCCAGTACTTC CASSLTGTGGRETQYF
- TRBJ2-3 once TRBV28 TGTGCCAGCAGCGAACCCAGGGGTACAGATACGCAGTATTTT CASSEPRGTDTQYF
- TRBJ2-7 - TRBV6-2/TRBV6-3 TGTGCCAGCAAGCCAGACAATACCTACGAGCAGTACTTC CASKPDNTYEQYF
- TRBJ1-1 - TRBV12-3/TRBV12-4 TGTGCCAGCAGTTTTGGGCTGACCACTGAAGCTTTCTTT CASSFGLTTEAFF
- TRBJ1-1 - TRBV6-2/TRBV6-3 TGTGCCAGCAGTTACCACGCGGGGGTGGGGACTGAAGCTTTCTTT CASSYHAGVGTEAFF
TRBD1 TRBJ2-6 - TRBV6-2/TRBV6-3 TGTGCCAGCAGTTACGGGACAGGGGGAACCTCTGGGGCCAACGTCCTGACTTTC CASSYGTGGTSGANVLTF
TRBD2 TRBJ2-3 - TRBV18 TGTGCCAGCTCCCTCGGGACTAGCGGGGGAAGCACAGATACGCAGTATTTT CASSLGTSGGSTDTQYF
- TRBJ2-7 - TRBV7-6 TGTGCCAGCAGCCCCGGGTACTCCTACGAGCAGTACTTC CASSPGYSYEQYF
- TRBJ1-1 - TRBV30 TGTGCCTGGACCGTAACCACTGAAGCTTTCTTT CAWTVTTEAFF
TRBD2 TRBJ2-1 - TRBV6-1 TGTGCCAGCAAATCTATTCTCTGGTCGGGACTAGCGCTGAACAATGAGCAGTTCTTC CASKSILWSGLALNNEQFF
- TRBJ1-1 - TRBV6-1 TGTGCCAGCAGTCTATCCGCGAACCTTCCCAGGGTCACTGAAGCTTTCTTT CASSLSANLPRVTEAFF
TRBD1 TRBJ2-7 - TRBV28 TGTGCCAGCAGTCCCATAAGGGACAGGGCCTCGGGGTACGAGCAGTACTTC CASSPIRDRASGYEQYF
- TRBJ2-3 - TRBV20-1 TGCAGTGCTAGGCTTAGTACGGGGATCACAGATACGCAGTATTTT CSARLSTGITDTQYF
- TRBJ1-4 - TRBV21-1 TGTGCCAGCAGCACGGAAGTTGCAACTAATGAAAAACTGTTTTTT CASSTEVATNEKLFF
TRBD1 TRBJ2-7 - TRBV4-2 TGTGCCAGCAGCCAAGCCGGGACAGGGGACTACGAGCAGTACTTC CASSQAGTGDYEQYF
TRBD1 TRBJ1-2 - TRBV18 TGTGCCAGCTCACGGGGACAGGCGGAGCTCTATGGCTACACCTTC CASSRGQAELYGYTF
TRBD1 TRBJ2-1 - TRBV7-6 TGTGCCAGCAGCAAACCCGGGACAGGGGAAAATGAGCAGTTCTTC CASSKPGTGENEQFF
- TRBJ1-1 - TRBV3-1 TGTGCCAGCAGCCTCCGGACCGGGTGGAGCACTGAAGCTTTCTTT CASSLRTGWSTEAFF
TRBD1 TRBJ1-2 - TRBV28 TGTGCCAGCACCGTTACAGGGGACTATGGCTACACCTTC CASTVTGDYGYTF
- TRBJ1-2 - TRBV10-3 TGTGCCATCAGTGGGGACACCAAGGATGGCTACACCTTC CAISGDTKDGYTF
- TRBJ1-2 - TRBV30 TGTGCCTGGAGCGCTATGGGGGCGCGGGGCTATGGCTACACCTTC CAWSAMGARGYGYTF
TRBD1 TRBJ2-4 once TRBV4-2 TGTGCCAGCAGCCAAGAGGGGACAGGGGTAGCCAAAAACATTCAGTACTTC CASSQEGTGVAKNIQYF
- TRBJ2-2 - TRBV6-2/TRBV6-3 TGTGCCAGCAGGATACAGGGCGGGGAGCTGTTTTTT CASRIQGGELFF
TRBD1 TRBJ1-6 - TRBV30 TGTGCCTGGAGTGCCGACAGGGGAGGAGGTTCACCCCTCCACTTT CAWSADRGGGSPLHF
- TRBJ2-2 - TRBV6-2/TRBV6-3 TGTGCCAGCAGTTCGAGAGCCTTAGGCACCGGGGAGCTGTTTTTT CASSSRALGTGELFF
- TRBJ1-1 - TRBV30 TGTGCCTGGAGTGTAGGCAGAATGAACACTGAAGCTTTCTTT CAWSVGRMNTEAFF
- TRBJ2-5 - TRBV20-1 TGCAGTGCTTTAGGGTACCAAGAGACCCAGTACTTC CSALGYQETQYF
- TRBJ1-5 - TRBV27 TGTGCCAGCAGTTTATCTCGGTACAATCAGCCCCAGCATTTT CASSLSRYNQPQHF
TRBD1 TRBJ1-6 - TRBV28 TGTGCCAGCAGGGGGACAGGGGAACGTTCACCCCTCCACTTT CASRGTGERSPLHF
TRBD2 TRBJ2-1 - TRBV15 TGTGCCACCAGCAGAGGCCTAGCGGGGGGGCTCAATGAGCAGTTCTTC CATSRGLAGGLNEQFF
- TRBJ1-2 - TRBV3-1 TGTGCCAGCAGCCAAGATTTCCGGGGGCGCAACTATGGCTACACCTTC CASSQDFRGRNYGYTF
- TRBJ1-1 - TRBV28 TGTGCCAGCAGTTCATACCTGAAGAGCGCTGAAGCTTTCTTT CASSSYLKSAEAFF
TRBD1 TRBJ2-7 once TRBV29-1 TGCAGCGTTTTTAAGCCTTGGACAGGGGGTTACGAGCAGTACTTC CSVFKPWTGGYEQYF
TRBD1 TRBJ1-5 few TRBV6-5 TGTGCCAGCAGTCGCGACAGGGGAAATCAGCCCCAGCATTTT CASSRDRGNQPQHF
- TRBJ1-6 - TRBV6-1 TGTGCCAGCAGCCCCCGCCGGGGGAGGTCACCCCTCCACTTT CASSPRRGRSPLHF
- TRBJ1-2 - TRBV2 TGTGCCAGCAGTGACGAAGACTATGGCTACACCTTC CASSDEDYGYTF
- TRBJ2-6 - TRBV7-8 TGTGCCAGCAGCTTAAGTCCAGGTTCCCCCTCTGGGGCCAACGTCCTGACTTTC CASSLSPGSPSGANVLTF